This TCR beta chain was observed in a study of CD8+ T cells in alopecia areata. As for the study in general: The tofacitinib course ran for 6 to 18 months and was followed by 6 months off drug. Study-wide findings and caveats: Many of the expanded lesional clones endured in scalp and blood while on tofacitinib.

Extraction and reverse transcription of RNA yielded cDNA as the sequencing template. The assay was immunoSEQ multiplex PCR, and TCRdb's table has in-frame clones only and misses some. The table has some 150,000 clones, around 87% seen once. The CDR3 totals 14 residues. CDR1 and CDR2 from the germline V gene are MNHEY and SMNVEV (reference sequence). Regarding this clone: Its antigen is still unknown. A junction boundary mismatches the germline segment, possibly from a read error.

The treatment denotes: oral pan-JAK inhibitor, 5-10 mg twice daily. Patients with alopecia areata provided lesional scalp punch biopsies as well as peripheral blood. This chain connects TRBV27 to TRBJ2-7; tentatively, D is TRBD2 (7 bases). This TCR came from a human donor with alopecia areata. The source was CD8+ T cells sorted from blood, collected at week 4, from a patient treated with tofacitinib. The CDR3 protein is CASSLLGGDHEQYF. The CDR3 DNA is TGTGCCAGCAGCTTATTAGGGGGGGACCACGAGCAGTACTTC.